This entry concerns a single TCR beta chain. Its specificity is not known. The data were obtained in a study of OX40 agonist ivuxolimab in advanced cancers. The wider study: Participants averaged approximately 60 years of age (range roughly 20 to 90) and were 75% to 90% male. Study results and limitations: Low levels of normalized T-cell clonal expansion also appeared in some nonresponders.

V lost 3 bases to trimming and J lost 1 base, with 8 bases between them. Germline loops: CDR1 SEHNR, CDR2 FQNEAQ (reference sequence). This CDR3 has 14 residues. Generated by immunoSEQ multiplex PCR, the TCRdb table keeps only in-frame clones and is missing some. The data show about 76,000 clones, more than 75% seen once. This specimen was CD4+ or CD8+ T cells sorted from blood, taken in a trial of the OX40 agonist ivuxolimab. The TCR sequence derives from an adult with an advanced solid tumor such as melanoma, head and neck, liver or kidney cancer. This rearrangement joins TRBV7-9 to TRBJ2-3, with D perhaps given as TRBD1 or TRBD2 (5 bases each). CDR3 DNA: TGTGCCAGCAGCTTCGGGACCCGCACAGATACGCAGTATTTT. It yields the protein CASSFGTRTDTQYF. Looking up the rest from reference TRBV7-9 and TRBJ2-3 gives the full variable domain: DTGVSQNPRHKITKRGQNVTFRCDPISEHNRLYWYRQTLGQGPEFLTYFQNEAQLEKSRLLSDRFSAERPKGSFSTLEIQRTEQGDSAMYLCASSFGTRTDTQYFGPGTRLTVL.